This TCR beta chain was identified in a study of cytomegalovirus exposure and HLA in healthy donors (dated 2017 in TCRdb). Turning to the overall study: The roughly 650 repertoires of the first cohort and the 95 to 150 validation repertoires were produced on the same platform, according to a later analysis. In addition to the first cohort of hundreds of subjects, a separate validation cohort of approximately 130 different subjects was used. The study combined high-throughput TCR immunosequencing, statistical association of individual TCRs with disease status, and machine learning to predict cytomegalovirus infection status. The study aimed to test whether cataloging public T cell receptors could reveal signatures of past pathogen exposure.

Separate from the roughly 700-subject first cohort, the validation cohort of roughly 130 subjects was the group to which the donors belonged. On this clone: Its binding antigen is unknown. Qualities for individual bases were not recorded, and no much larger clone is one base off.

Receptor libraries were prepared by the immunoSEQ multiplex PCR assay. For the original study's pipeline: A statistical classification framework was developed to diagnose cytomegalovirus status using the catalog of TCR beta chain sequences. TCRdb took over this immuneACCESS table, retaining in-frame rearrangements with V and J assigned. Such tables are incomplete; in checked studies, under half of the missing clones stem from an unresolved V gene, and the remainder is unexplained. V, J and clone size derive from that table, while D and trimming were established from the DNA sequence. A total of roughly 250,000 clones appear in this sample, roughly 89% of them only once. The ten largest clones add up to less than 3% of the sample. Results and caveats for the whole study, not just this receptor: In both the original and validation cohorts, the classifier was reported to diagnose cytomegalovirus status with high specificity and sensitivity. A later analysis found that TCRs clustered in the first cohort also tended to co-occur in the 95 to 150 validation repertoires, with 94% of cluster scores above 0. Most TCR sequences were seen in very few donors, while some public TCRs were found in many individuals. All 130 or so repertoires were used to score co-occurrence in the validation cohort in a later analysis, because that analysis had no HLA typing for the cohort. In the study, some 180 TCR beta chains were listed as associated with cytomegalovirus. According to the authors, the approach could potentially be generalized to other disease states and immunological phenotypes. Three of the identified cytomegalovirus-associated TCR beta chains were confirmed in vitro to be specific for cytomegalovirus antigens.

Via the germline V gene, CDR1 is MGHDK and CDR2 SYGVNS. V and J lose 1 base and 5 bases, and a span of 11 bases separates them. The CDR3 starts with the cysteine, ends with the phenylalanine, and has 15 residues. Here the CDR3 DNA is all that survives: 45 bases in frame from base 1. The clonotype originates from a man between 18 and 29 years old in good health and CMV-seronegative. The sample comprised PBMCs. The chain links TRBV25-1 with TRBJ2-2; 6 matching bases give a weak D call of TRBD2. The DNA reads as follows: TGTGCCAGCAGTGAATGGTGGCGGGGAACCGGGGAGCTGTTTTTT. Its coded protein is CASSEWWRGTGELFF. This CDR3, with the reference TRBV25-1 and TRBJ2-2 proteins standing in past its ends, gives the full variable domain EADIYQTPRYLVIGTGKKITLECSQTMGHDKMYWYQQDPGMELHLIHYSYGVNSTEKGDLSSESTVSRIRTEHFPLTLESARPSHTSQYLCASSEWWRGTGELFFGEGSRLTVL.